Reported below is one T cell receptor (beta chain). CDR3 length: 17 amino acids. Per germline, CDR1 SGHTA and CDR2 FQGNSA. V lost 5 bases and J lost 5; bases outside the gene matches: 16. The data derive from a study of blood T cell repertoires in COVID-19. Study in general: Specimens from acute and convalescent COVID-19 originated in the United States, Italy and Spain. T cells, B-cell-depleted T cells, or PBMCs supplied cDNA or gDNA.

Original methodology: Reference gene primer amplification yielded estimated nucleated cell counts. Repertoires were generated with immunoSEQ multiplex PCR, while TCRdb's copy carries only in-frame clones and drops some. V and J calls and clone size come straight from that table; D and trimming were deduced from the DNA. The data show roughly 150,000 clones, 80% to 90% seen once. V and J are TRBV7-2 and TRBJ2-7; TRBD1 agrees at 9 bases. The origin of this receptor is a woman aged 50 to 60 with acute or convalescent COVID-19. The sequencing input was peripheral blood. The DNA of the CDR3 is TGTGCCAGCAGCCCGTACGATTGGGACAGGGAAGACGACGAGCAGTACTTC. It is translated as CASSPYDWDREDDEQYF.